One and the same sample provided the 4 T cell receptor beta chains below, sequenced in a study of T-cell memory formation after mild COVID-19. TCRdb called the 5' RACE reads again in MiXCR, with one record for every CDR3 protein. The sample consists of hundreds of thousands of distinct CDR3 sequences, 15% to 20% of them appearing once. Material: PBMCs or a T cell subset sorted from them (not recorded which). The receptors were sampled from an adult woman who had mild COVID-19 (a few samples of this study predate the infection). Cell type and time point are not known.

This clonotype turned up a few times. This chain's CDR3 is CARDSSGGTEAFF. The CDR3, as DNA: TGTGCCAGGGACTCATCAGGGGGCACTGAAGCTTTCTTT. The chain carries TRBV2 and TRBJ1-1; TRBD1 matches 7 bases. V gave up 9 bases and J gave up 4 bases; unmatched junction bases: 8. This CDR3 is 13 amino acids long. The germline CDR1 and CDR2 sequences are SNHLY and FYNNEI.

The CDR3 nucleotides are TGTGCCAGCTCACCCCTGGAGGGACGGTACAATGAGCAGTTCTTC. Protein: CASSPLEGRYNEQFF. The chain couples TRBV18 to TRBJ2-1; D is possibly TRBD2 (6 bases). Germline V gene sequence: CDR1 KGHSH, CDR2 LQKENI. CDR3 size: 15 residues. V lost 3 bases to trimming and J lost 4 bases, with 13 bases between them.

This clonotype appeared a few times. J is TRBJ2-6 and V is TRBV14; D not certain. Trimming stripped 4 bases from V and 4 bases from J, with 8 bases between. CDR3 length: 14 residues. CDR1 and CDR2 from the germline V gene are SGHDN and FVKESK. The CDR3 loop is CASSPSPGANVLTF. In DNA form, the CDR3 reads TGTGCCAGCAGCCCTTCACCGGGGGCCAACGTCCTGACTTTC.

V is TRBV25-1 and J is TRBJ1-1; D ambiguous. This CDR3 spans 14 amino acids. V shed 1 base and J shed 5 bases, with 11 bases lying between them. Germline V gene data show CDR1 as MGHDK and CDR2 as SYGVNS. CDR3 residues: CASSESSPRTEAFF. The DNA of the CDR3 is TGTGCCAGCAGTGAATCGTCTCCACGGACTGAAGCTTTCTTT.